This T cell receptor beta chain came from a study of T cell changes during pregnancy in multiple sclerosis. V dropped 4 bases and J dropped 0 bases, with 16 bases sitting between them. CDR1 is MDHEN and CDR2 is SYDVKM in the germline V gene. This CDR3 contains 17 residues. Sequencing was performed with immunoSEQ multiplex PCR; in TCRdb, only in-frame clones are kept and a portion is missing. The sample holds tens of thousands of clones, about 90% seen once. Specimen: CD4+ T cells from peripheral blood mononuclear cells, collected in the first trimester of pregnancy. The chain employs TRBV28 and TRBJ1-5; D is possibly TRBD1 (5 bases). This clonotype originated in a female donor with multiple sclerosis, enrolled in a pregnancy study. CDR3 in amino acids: CASSYGLRAYSNQPQHF. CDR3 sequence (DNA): TGTGCCAGCAGTTATGGGCTCAGGGCCTATAGCAATCAGCCCCAGCATTTT.